Presented here are 32 T cell receptor beta chains from one specimen sequenced in a study of shared clonotypes between healthy human individuals. Sequencing used immunoSEQ multiplex PCR; TCRdb keeps in-frame clones, though not all of them. The table has over a million clones, 98% seen once. The sequenced sample consisted of naive CD4+ T cells sorted from blood. Stated subset: CD45RA+ positively selected. The receptors come from a man younger than 40 in good health.

The rearrangement joins TRBV19 to TRBJ1-2, with D uncertain. The germline V gene has CDR1 LNHDA and CDR2 SQIVND (reference sequence). The CDR3 totals 13 residues. V shed 7 bases and J shed 0 bases, with 9 bases lying between them. Here the CDR3 reads CASTLAANYGYTF. The CDR3 nucleotides read TGTGCCAGTACCTTAGCCGCTAACTATGGCTACACCTTC.

The genes are TRBV27 and TRBJ2-3; D not resolved. CDR1 MNHEY and CDR2 SMNVEV come from the germline V gene (reference sequence). V was clipped by 0 bases and J by 5 bases, with 12 bases between them. The CDR3 is 15 residues long. The CDR3 DNA reads as TGTGCCAGCAGTTTATCCCGTACGACCCAAGATACGCAGTATTTT. Its protein product is CASSLSRTTQDTQYF.

V and J are TRBV18 and TRBJ2-2; possible D gene TRBD2, 6 bases. Trimming pared 5 bases from V and 2 bases from J, leaving 21 bases between. CDR1 is KGHSH, CDR2 LQKENI, per germline. The CDR3 consists of 18 residues. CDR3 sequence: CASSSLSQAGPNTGELFF. The CDR3, as DNA: TGTGCCAGCTCATCGTTAAGTCAAGCGGGCCCAAACACCGGGGAGCTGTTTTTT.

The gene calls are TRBV9 and TRBJ2-4; D gene ambiguous. This CDR3 contains 16 residues. Germline values: CDR1 SGDLS, CDR2 YYNGEE. Trimming cost V 0 bases and J 9 bases, with 19 bases left between them. The CDR3 DNA sequence: TGTGCCAGCAGCGTAGCGGTAATGGCAAACCAAGGCATTCAGTACTTC. This encodes CASSVAVMANQGIQYF.

The rearrangement links TRBV27 to TRBJ2-6; unclear D gene. The CDR3 totals 16 residues. Trimming left V 2 bases short and J 2 bases short, with 10 bases between. Germline values: CDR1 MNHEY, CDR2 SMNVEV (reference sequence). CDR3 sequence reads: CASSLRQAAGANVLTF. As DNA, the CDR3 is TGTGCCAGCAGTTTACGCCAGGCTGCTGGGGCCAACGTCCTGACTTTC.

V is TRBV6-6 and J is TRBJ2-5, with a weak D call TRBD1 (5 bases). The CDR3 consists of 12 residues. V lost 6 bases, J lost 7 bases, and 12 bases lay in between. Per germline, CDR1 MNHNY and CDR2 SVGAGI (reference sequence). In DNA, the CDR3 is TGTGCCAGCAGATTGGACACTGCGACCCAGTACTTC. Its protein is CASRLDTATQYF.

This clone was recorded once. The rearrangement joins TRBV6-1 to TRBJ1-3; 10 nucleotides line up with TRBD1. V lost 1 base and J lost 3; bases outside the gene matches: 6. Germline-derived CDR1 and CDR2 are MNHNS and SASEGT. The CDR3 contains 17 residues. The CDR3 protein is CASSEVGTGVGGNTIYF. CDR3 sequence (DNA): TGTGCCAGCAGTGAAGTTGGGACAGGGGTTGGTGGAAACACCATATATTTT.

The V and J genes are TRBV7-2 and TRBJ2-2; 10 bases are a match to TRBD2. The CDR3 length is 19 residues. Germline V gene lookup returns CDR1 SGHTA and CDR2 FQGNSA. The ends lost 1 base at V and 0 bases at J; junction bases unmatched: 8. DNA for the CDR3: TGTGCCAGCAGCTTAGTAGTACTAGCGGGGAGAGCGAACACCGGGGAGCTGTTTTTT. Protein sequence: CASSLVVLAGRANTGELFF.

The chain uses TRBV2 and TRBJ2-2; D gene unclear. This CDR3 contains 17 residues. V lost 6 bases and J lost 0, with 17 bases in between. The germline CDR1 and CDR2 sequences are SNHLY and FYNNEI. The CDR3 coding sequence is TGTGCCAGCAGATTCCGTATACGTCTCGCGAACACCGGGGAGCTGTTTTTT. Translating gives CASRFRIRLANTGELFF.

The V gene is TRBV6-5, the J gene TRBJ1-2; 11 bases map to TRBD1. The CDR3 contains 14 residues. Germline values: CDR1 MNHEY, CDR2 SVGAGI. Unmatched junction bases numbered 7, after V lost 5 bases and J lost 8 bases. The DNA of the CDR3 is TGTGCCAGCAGTACCCGGACAGGGGGCTTCGGCTACACCTTC. Protein: CASSTRTGGFGYTF.

A remark on this clone: The identical CDR3 is also encoded by other nucleotide sequences in the sample. This chain uses TRBV5-1 with TRBJ1-3; D is possibly TRBD1 (6 bases). Germline V gene lookup returns CDR1 SGHRS and CDR2 YFSETQ. V was trimmed by 4 bases and J by 1 base, leaving 9 bases between them. CDR3 length: 14 residues. The chain's CDR3 is CASSETGSGNTIYF. CDR3 coding DNA: TGCGCCAGCAGCGAAACAGGGTCTGGAAACACCATATATTTT. The full variable domain, rest sourced from reference TRBV5-1 and TRBJ1-3, is KAGVTQTPRYLIKTRGQQVTLSCSPISGHRSVSWYQQTPGQGLQFLFEYFSETQRNKGNFPGRFSGRQFSNSRSEMNVSTLELGDSALYLCASSETGSGNTIYFGEGSWLTVV.

The rearrangement links TRBV28 to TRBJ2-3; D assignment may be TRBD1 or TRBD2 (5 bases each). The CDR3 covers 15 residues. V lost 3 bases and J 5 bases, leaving 15 bases between the germline ends. Germline V gives CDR1 MDHEN, CDR2 SYDVKM. The CDR3 DNA reads as TGTGCCAGCAGTTTCCTCGGGGCTCGCGGAGATACGCAGTATTTT. Translation gives CASSFLGARGDTQYF.

The chain uses TRBV18 and TRBJ1-1; TRBD1 agrees at 7 bases. Trimming removed 3 bases from V and 10 bases from J; junction bases left unmatched: 14. This CDR3 region has 15 residues. Germline V gene sequence: CDR1 KGHSH, CDR2 LQKENI. CDR3 bases: TGTGCCAGCTCACCGCTAGACAGGGATGAATTTGGAGCTTTCTTT. This encodes CASSPLDRDEFGAFF.

V is TRBV7-8 and J is TRBJ1-2; TRBD1 aligns across 7 bases. J gave up 11 bases and V 1 base, and 7 bases lay outside the gene matches. The CDR3 length is 13 residues. CDR1 and CDR2 from the germline V gene are SGHVS and FQNEAQ. The CDR3 sequence: CASSLVIRGRYTF. CDR3 nucleotide sequence: TGTGCCAGCAGCTTAGTCATTAGGGGGCGATACACCTTC.

A single count supports this clone. The chain is built from TRBV5-1 and TRBJ2-7, with 8 bases fitting TRBD1. V shed 0 bases and J 4 bases; nucleotides not matched to a gene: 9. CDR3 length: 16 residues. The V gene's germline CDR1 is SGHRS and CDR2 YFSETQ. The CDR3 DNA follows: TGCGCCAGCAGCTTGGGGAGTCGCCAGGGGGCATACGAGCAGTACTTC. This translates into CASSLGSRQGAYEQYF.

The gene calls are TRBV5-1 and TRBJ2-1; D may be TRBD1 (8 bases). Germline V gene lookup returns CDR1 SGHRS and CDR2 YFSETQ. CDR3 size: 17 residues. The germline V and J ends were trimmed by 5 bases and 9 bases, with 27 bases remaining between them. The CDR3 protein is CASRYGQTGQGGGEQFF. In nucleotides, the CDR3 is TGCGCCAGCAGATACGGACAAACTGGACAGGGCGGGGGTGAGCAGTTCTTC. Full variable domain (missing parts from reference TRBV5-1 and TRBJ2-1): KAGVTQTPRYLIKTRGQQVTLSCSPISGHRSVSWYQQTPGQGLQFLFEYFSETQRNKGNFPGRFSGRQFSNSRSEMNVSTLELGDSALYLCASRYGQTGQGGGEQFFGPGTRLTVL.

J is TRBJ2-7 and V is TRBV7-9, with 12 bases matching TRBD2. Germline V gene sequence: CDR1 SEHNR, CDR2 FQNEAQ (reference sequence). The V segment lost 5 bases and the J segment 1 base; nucleotides outside the gene matches: 9. This CDR3 spans 17 amino acids. The CDR3 coding sequence is TGTGCCAGCAGCCGAGGCGGACTAGCGGGACAATCCTACGAGCAGTACTTC. It specifies CASSRGGLAGQSYEQYF.

V gene TRBV18 combines with J gene TRBJ2-7, with TRBD1 matching 8 bases. This CDR3 spans 14 amino acids. From germline, CDR1 is KGHSH and CDR2 LQKENI. Trimming removed 0 bases from V and 6 bases from J; junction bases left unmatched: 4. CDR3 protein: CASSPPDRVFEQYF. DNA of the CDR3: TGTGCCAGCTCACCACCGGACAGGGTGTTCGAGCAGTACTTC.

V and J are TRBV5-1 and TRBJ2-2; TRBD2 agrees at 8 bases. CDR3 size: 16 residues. CDR1 and CDR2 (germline): SGHRS, YFSETQ. V was pared by 4 bases and J by 2 bases, with 7 bases of the junction left unmatched. CDR3 sequence: CASSPSGRTNTGELFF. In nucleotides, the CDR3 is TGCGCCAGCAGCCCCAGCGGGAGAACAAACACCGGGGAGCTGTTTTTT.

Regarding this clone: Other DNA sequences in the sample encode the same CDR3. The V call is TRBV28, the J call TRBJ1-2; D not certain. With 4 bases removed from V and 8 bases from J, the gap between germline ends came to 11 bases. Germline CDR1 and CDR2: MDHEN and SYDVKM. The CDR3 loop spans 12 amino acids. The CDR3 spells CASSSPPGGYTF. The CDR3 DNA reads TGTGCCAGCAGTTCTCCGCCAGGCGGCTACACCTTC.

The chain combines TRBV18 with TRBJ1-5; 7 positions agree with TRBD1. Germline CDR1 reads KGHSH; CDR2 reads LQKENI. CDR3 length equals 14 residues. Germline trimming cut 4 bases from V and 3 bases from J; bases unmatched to any gene: 3. The CDR3 sequence is CASSRDSDNQPQHF. The CDR3 coding sequence is TGTGCCAGCTCACGGGACAGCGACAATCAGCCCCAGCATTTT. The full variable domain, rest sourced from reference TRBV18 and TRBJ1-5, is NAGVMQNPRHLVRRRGQEARLRCSPMKGHSHVYWYRQLPEEGLKFMVYLQKENIIDESGMPKERFSAEFPKEGPSILRIQQVVRGDSAAYFCASSRDSDNQPQHFGDGTRLSIL.

The chain is built from TRBV2 and TRBJ2-1; TRBD2 agrees at 9 bases. V lost 5 bases, J lost 3 bases, and 5 bases stayed unmatched. This CDR3 has 15 amino acids. Germline assignment: CDR1 SNHLY and CDR2 FYNNEI. The CDR3 bases are TGTGCCAGCAGTCTTAGCGGGAGACTCTACAATGAGCAGTTCTTC. It codes for CASSLSGRLYNEQFF. The full variable domain, rest sourced from reference TRBV2 and TRBJ2-1, is EPEVTQTPSHQVTQMGQEVILRCVPISNHLYFYWYRQILGQKVEFLVSFYNNEISEKSEIFDDQFSVERPDGSNFTLKIRSTKLEDSAMYFCASSLSGRLYNEQFFGPGTRLTVL.

About this clone itself: Other nucleotide sequences from this sample produce the same CDR3. This chain uses TRBV9 with TRBJ2-3; TRBD2 matches 10 bases. J gave up 1 base and V 0 bases, and 8 bases lay outside the gene matches. The CDR3 is 18 amino acids. Germline V gives CDR1 SGDLS, CDR2 YYNGEE. The CDR3 nucleotides are TGTGCCAGCAGCGTAGCTGGATTAGCGGGAGGACGCACAGATACGCAGTATTTT. This translates into CASSVAGLAGGRTDTQYF.

The V call is TRBV6-1, the J call TRBJ2-1, with unresolved D. In germline, CDR1 is MNHNS, CDR2 SASEGT. The CDR3 covers 17 residues. V was clipped by 1 base and J by 7 bases, with 20 bases between them. The CDR3: CASSEEIGGPLGNEQFF. CDR3 sequence (DNA): TGTGCCAGCAGTGAAGAAATCGGCGGTCCCCTGGGAAATGAGCAGTTCTTC.

V and J are TRBV5-4 and TRBJ2-2; weak D call: TRBD2 (6 bases). The germline V and J ends were trimmed by 0 bases and 5 bases, with 11 bases remaining between them. Per germline, CDR1 SGHNT and CDR2 YYREEE (reference sequence). This CDR3 is 15 amino acids long. CDR3 sequence: CASSLGPGVTGELFF. CDR3 bases: TGTGCCAGCAGCTTGGGACCGGGAGTAACCGGGGAGCTGTTTTTT.

This chain joins TRBV10-1 and TRBJ2-5; 7 nucleotides match TRBD1. CDR3 size: 14 residues. Germline-derived CDR1 and CDR2 are WNHNN and SYGVQD (reference sequence). With V trimmed by 3 bases and J by 2 bases, 3 bases remained unmatched. As DNA, the CDR3 is TGCGCCAGCAGTGACTACAGGGGACAAGAGACCCAGTACTTC. Translated, it gives CASSDYRGQETQYF.

This clone has a single count. The chain carries TRBV18 and TRBJ1-1; TRBD1 might be the D (5 bases). V was cut by 8 bases and J by 7 bases, with 14 bases left in between. The CDR3 has 12 residues. Germline-derived CDR1 and CDR2 are KGHSH and LQKENI. CDR3 DNA: TGTGCCAGCGGGGACTTAGGTGGTGAAGCTTTCTTT. Residues: CASGDLGGEAFF.

The chain combines TRBV11-2 with TRBJ2-5; TRBD1 aligns across 7 bases. The V and J ends lost 4 bases and 0 bases, in that order; junction bases with no gene match: 5. The germline V gene encodes CDR1 SGHAT and CDR2 FQNNGV. The CDR3 runs to 15 residues. CDR3 bases: TGTGCCAGCAGCTCGGTGGGACAGTACCAAGAGACCCAGTACTTC. This encodes CASSSVGQYQETQYF.

This chain links TRBV7-8 with TRBJ1-1; TRBD1 matches 10 bases. Looked up from germline, CDR1 is SGHVS and CDR2 is FQNEAQ. This CDR3 is built from 18 residues. V shed 1 base and J 5 bases; nucleotides not matched to a gene: 13. CDR3 amino acids: CASSLDRLWDRGWTEAFF. The DNA of the CDR3 is TGTGCCAGCAGCTTAGATCGTCTCTGGGACAGGGGATGGACTGAAGCTTTCTTT.

Only one count was recorded for this clone. The V call is TRBV28, the J call TRBJ1-2; D perhaps matches TRBD1 (5 bases). The CDR3 covers 14 residues. Germline lookup yields CDR1 MDHEN and CDR2 SYDVKM. Trimming stripped 6 bases from V and 6 bases from J, with 17 bases between. This chain's CDR3 is CASRLTAPSHGYTF. The CDR3 coding sequence is TGTGCCAGCAGACTGACAGCGCCTTCCCATGGCTACACCTTC.

The rearrangement uses TRBV19 and TRBJ1-2; a possible D gene is TRBD1 (5 bases). V was cut by 6 bases and J by 8 bases, with 22 bases left in between. The germline V gene encodes CDR1 LNHDA and CDR2 SQIVND (reference sequence). The CDR3 loop spans 15 amino acids. The CDR3 loop is CASSLTIQELWGYTF. CDR3 in DNA: TGTGCCAGTAGCTTGACTATACAGGAGTTGTGGGGCTACACCTTC.

CDR3 sequence (DNA): TGTGCCAGCAGCTCCCGGGACCGAGGGGAGCAGTACTTC. As protein: CASSSRDRGEQYF. The chain uses TRBV7-2 and TRBJ2-7; D may correspond to TRBD1 or TRBD2 (5 bases each). Trimming cost V 4 bases and J 7 bases, with 14 bases left between them. The CDR3 has 13 residues. Germline CDR1 and CDR2: SGHTA and FQGNSA.